The clone carrying this T cell receptor (beta chain) was counted a few times. Data came from immunoSEQ multiplex PCR; TCRdb stores just in-frame clones and leaves some out. The data hold approximately 93,000 clones, with roughly 89% observed a single time. The CDR3 totals 13 residues. Trimming cost V 5 bases and J 4 bases, with 8 bases left between them. The record originates from a study of control samples from healthy donors and cancer patients. The sequence was collected from a woman in her fifties or sixties with colorectal cancer. The chain links TRBV12-3 or TRBV12-4 to TRBJ1-4; D gene unclear. Material: PBMCs. This CDR3 is CASSPTGNEKLFF. The CDR3 DNA reads TGTGCCAGCAGTCCGACTGGTAATGAAAAACTGTTTTTT.